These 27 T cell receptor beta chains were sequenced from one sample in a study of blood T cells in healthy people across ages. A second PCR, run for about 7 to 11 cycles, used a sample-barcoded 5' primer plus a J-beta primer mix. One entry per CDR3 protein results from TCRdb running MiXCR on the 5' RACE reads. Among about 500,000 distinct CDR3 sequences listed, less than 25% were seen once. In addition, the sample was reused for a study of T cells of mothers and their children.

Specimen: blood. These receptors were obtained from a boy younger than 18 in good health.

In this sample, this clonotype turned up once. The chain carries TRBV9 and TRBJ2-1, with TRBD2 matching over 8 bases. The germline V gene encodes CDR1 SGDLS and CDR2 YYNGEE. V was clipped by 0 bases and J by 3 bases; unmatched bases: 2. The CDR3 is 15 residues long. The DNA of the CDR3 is TGTGCCAGCAGCGTAGGTGCGGGGGGCTACAATGAGCAGTTCTTC. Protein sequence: CASSVGAGGYNEQFF. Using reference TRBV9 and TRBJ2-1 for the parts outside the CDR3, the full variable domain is DSGVTQTPKHLITATGQRVTLRCSPRSGDLSVYWYQQSLDQGLQFLIQYYNGEERAKGNILERFSAQQFPDLHSELNLSSLELGDSALYFCASSVGAGGYNEQFFGPGTRLTVL.

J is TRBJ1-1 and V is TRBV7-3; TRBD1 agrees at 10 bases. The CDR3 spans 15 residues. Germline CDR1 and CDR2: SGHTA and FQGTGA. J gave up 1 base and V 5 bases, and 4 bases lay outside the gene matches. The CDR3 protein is CASSTTGGRNTEAFF. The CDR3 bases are TGTGCCAGCAGCACGACAGGGGGCCGGAACACTGAAGCTTTCTTT.

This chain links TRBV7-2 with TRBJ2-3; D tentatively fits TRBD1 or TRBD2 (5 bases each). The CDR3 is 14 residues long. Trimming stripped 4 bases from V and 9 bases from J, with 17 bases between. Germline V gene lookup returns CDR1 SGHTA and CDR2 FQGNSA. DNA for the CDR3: TGTGCCAGCAGCTCATCGGGGTTCGGGGACACGCAGTATTTT. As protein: CASSSSGFGDTQYF.

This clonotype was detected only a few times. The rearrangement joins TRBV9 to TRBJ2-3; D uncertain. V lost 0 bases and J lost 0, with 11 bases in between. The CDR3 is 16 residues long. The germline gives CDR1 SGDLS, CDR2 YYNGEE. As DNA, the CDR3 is TGTGCCAGCAGCGTAGATGGGCTGGCTAGCACAGATACGCAGTATTTT. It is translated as CASSVDGLASTDTQYF.

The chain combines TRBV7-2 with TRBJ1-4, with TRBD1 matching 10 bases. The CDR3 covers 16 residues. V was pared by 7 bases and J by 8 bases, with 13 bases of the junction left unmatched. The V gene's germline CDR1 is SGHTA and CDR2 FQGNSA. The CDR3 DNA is TGTGCCAGCACCCCCTGGGGAGGACAGGGGGACGAAAAACTGTTTTTT. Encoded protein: CASTPWGGQGDEKLFF.

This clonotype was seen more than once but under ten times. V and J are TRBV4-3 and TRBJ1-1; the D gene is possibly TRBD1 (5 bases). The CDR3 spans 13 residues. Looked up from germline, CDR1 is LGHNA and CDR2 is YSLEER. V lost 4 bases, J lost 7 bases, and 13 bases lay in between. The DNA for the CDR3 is TGCGCCAGCAGCCCCGGGGGGGAAGATGAAGCTTTCTTT. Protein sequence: CASSPGGEDEAFF.

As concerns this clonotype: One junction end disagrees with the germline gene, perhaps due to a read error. CDR3 in amino acids: CASSAGQGALNYGSTF. CDR3 DNA: TGTGCCAGCAGCGCCGGACAGGGGGCTCTTAACTATGGCTCCACCTTC. V gene TRBV9 combines with J gene TRBJ1-2; 11 bases align to TRBD1. Germline V lookup: CDR1 SGDLS, CDR2 YYNGEE. This CDR3 spans 16 amino acids.

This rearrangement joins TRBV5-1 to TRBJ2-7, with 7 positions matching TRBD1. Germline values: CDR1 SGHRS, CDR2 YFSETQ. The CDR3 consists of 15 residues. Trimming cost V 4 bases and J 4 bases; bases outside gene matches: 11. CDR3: CASSPRTGRRYEQYF. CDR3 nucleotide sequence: TGCGCCAGCAGCCCCCGGACAGGACGGAGGTACGAGCAGTACTTC.

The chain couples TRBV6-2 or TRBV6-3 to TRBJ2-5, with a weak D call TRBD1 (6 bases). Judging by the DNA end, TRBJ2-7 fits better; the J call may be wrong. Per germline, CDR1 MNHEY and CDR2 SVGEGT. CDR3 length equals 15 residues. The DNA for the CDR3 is TGTGCCAGCAGTTATAGAGGCAGGGGCGACTACGAGCAGTACTTC. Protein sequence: CASSYRGRGDYEQYF.

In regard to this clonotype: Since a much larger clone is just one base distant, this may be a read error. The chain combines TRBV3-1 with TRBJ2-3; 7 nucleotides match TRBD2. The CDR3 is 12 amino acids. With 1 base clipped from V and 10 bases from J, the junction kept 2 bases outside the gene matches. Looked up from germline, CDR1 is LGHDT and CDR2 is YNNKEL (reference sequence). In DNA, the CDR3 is TGTGCCAGCAGCCAAGGGGGGGGTGCGCAGTATTTT. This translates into CASSQGGGAQYF.

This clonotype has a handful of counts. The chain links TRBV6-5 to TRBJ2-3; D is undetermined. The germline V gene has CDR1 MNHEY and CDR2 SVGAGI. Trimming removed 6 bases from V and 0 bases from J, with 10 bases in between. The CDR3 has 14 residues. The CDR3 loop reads CASRDPTSTDTQYF. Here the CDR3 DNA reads TGTGCCAGCAGGGACCCAACTAGCACAGATACGCAGTATTTT.

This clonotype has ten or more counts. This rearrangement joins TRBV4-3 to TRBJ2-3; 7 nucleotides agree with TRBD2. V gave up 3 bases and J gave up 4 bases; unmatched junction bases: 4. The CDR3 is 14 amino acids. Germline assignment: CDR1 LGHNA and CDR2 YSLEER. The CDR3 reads CASSQGGYSDTQYF. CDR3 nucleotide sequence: TGCGCCAGCAGCCAGGGAGGGTATTCAGATACGCAGTATTTT.

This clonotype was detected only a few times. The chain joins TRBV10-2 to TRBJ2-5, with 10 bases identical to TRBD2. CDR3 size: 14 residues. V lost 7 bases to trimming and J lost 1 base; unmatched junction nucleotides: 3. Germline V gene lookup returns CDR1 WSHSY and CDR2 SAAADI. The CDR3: CASKERGGQETQYF. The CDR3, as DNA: TGCGCCAGCAAAGAGCGGGGGGGCCAAGAGACCCAGTACTTC.

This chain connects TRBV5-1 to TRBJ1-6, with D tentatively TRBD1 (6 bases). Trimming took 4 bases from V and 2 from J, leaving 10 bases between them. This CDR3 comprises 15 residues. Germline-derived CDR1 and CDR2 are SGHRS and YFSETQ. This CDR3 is CASSMDRTYNSPLHF. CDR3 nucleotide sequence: TGCGCCAGCAGCATGGACAGAACCTATAATTCACCCCTCCACTTT.

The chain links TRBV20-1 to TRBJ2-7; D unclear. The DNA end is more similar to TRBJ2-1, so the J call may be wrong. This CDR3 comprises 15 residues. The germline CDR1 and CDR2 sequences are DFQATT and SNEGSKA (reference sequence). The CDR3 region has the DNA TGCAGTGCTAGAGTATGCACCACTCGGGACAATGAGCAGTTCTTC. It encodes CSARVCTTRDNEQFF.

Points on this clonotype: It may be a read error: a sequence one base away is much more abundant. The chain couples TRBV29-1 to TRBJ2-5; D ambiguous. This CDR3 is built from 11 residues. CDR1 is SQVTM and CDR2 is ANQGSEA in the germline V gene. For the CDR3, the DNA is TGCTGCGTTGTTAAGGAAGAGACCCAGTACTTC. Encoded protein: CCVVKEETQYF. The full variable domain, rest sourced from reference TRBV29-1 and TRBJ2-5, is SAVISQKPSRDICQRGTSLTIQCQVDSQVTMMFWYRQQPGQSLTLIATANQGSEATYESGFVIDKFPISRPNLTFSTLTVSNMSPEDSSIYLCCVVKEETQYFGPGTRLLVL.

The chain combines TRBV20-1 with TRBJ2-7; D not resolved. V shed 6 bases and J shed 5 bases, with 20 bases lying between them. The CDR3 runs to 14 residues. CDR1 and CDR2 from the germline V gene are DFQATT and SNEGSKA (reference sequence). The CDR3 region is CSATGQTPGHEQYF. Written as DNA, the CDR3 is TGCAGTGCCACTGGTCAGACACCGGGCCACGAGCAGTACTTC.

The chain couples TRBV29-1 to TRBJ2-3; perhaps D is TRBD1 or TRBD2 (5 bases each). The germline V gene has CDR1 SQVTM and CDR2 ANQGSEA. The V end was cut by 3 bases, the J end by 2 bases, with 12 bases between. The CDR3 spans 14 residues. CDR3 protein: CSVEIGAITDTQYF. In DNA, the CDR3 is TGCAGCGTTGAGATCGGGGCCATCACAGATACGCAGTATTTT.

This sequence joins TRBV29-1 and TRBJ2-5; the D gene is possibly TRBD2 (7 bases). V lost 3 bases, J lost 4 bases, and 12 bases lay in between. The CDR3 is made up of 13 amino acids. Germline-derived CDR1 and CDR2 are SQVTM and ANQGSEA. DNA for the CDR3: TGCAGCGTTGATCGGGGGGCTGGAGAGACCCAGTACTTC. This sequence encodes CSVDRGAGETQYF.

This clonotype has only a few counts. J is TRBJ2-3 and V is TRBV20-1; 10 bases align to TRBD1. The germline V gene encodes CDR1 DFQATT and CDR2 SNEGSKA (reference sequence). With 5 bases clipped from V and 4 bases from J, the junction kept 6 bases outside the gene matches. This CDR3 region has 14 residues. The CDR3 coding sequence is TGCAGTGCTGGGGACAGGGGAATATCAGATACGCAGTATTTT. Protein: CSAGDRGISDTQYF.

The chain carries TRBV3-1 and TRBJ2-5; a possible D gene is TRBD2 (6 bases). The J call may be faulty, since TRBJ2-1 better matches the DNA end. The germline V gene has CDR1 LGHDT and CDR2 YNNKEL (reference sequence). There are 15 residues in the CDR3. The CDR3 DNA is TGTGCCAGCAGCCAGTCGGCGGGACCCTACAATGAGCAGTTCTTC. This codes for CASSQSAGPYNEQFF.

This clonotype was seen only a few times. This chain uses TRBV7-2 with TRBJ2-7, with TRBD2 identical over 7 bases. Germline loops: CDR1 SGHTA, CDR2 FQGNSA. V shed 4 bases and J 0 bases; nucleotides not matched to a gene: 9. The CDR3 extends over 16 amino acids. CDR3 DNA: TGTGCCAGCAGCTCCGACTTAGCGGGCCTCTCCTACGAGCAGTACTTC. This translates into CASSSDLAGLSYEQYF. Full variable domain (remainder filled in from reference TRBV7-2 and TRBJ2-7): GAGVSQSPSNKVTEKGKDVELRCDPISGHTALYWYRQSLGQGLEFLIYFQGNSAPDKSGLPSDRFSAERTGGSVSTLTIQRTQQEDSAVYLCASSSDLAGLSYEQYFGPGTRLTVT.

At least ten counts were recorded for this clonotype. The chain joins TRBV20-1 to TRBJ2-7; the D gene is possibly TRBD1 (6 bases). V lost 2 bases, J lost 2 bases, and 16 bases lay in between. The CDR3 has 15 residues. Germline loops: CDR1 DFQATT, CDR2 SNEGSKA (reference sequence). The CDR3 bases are TGCAGTGCTAGACCTATGGGGACAACGACCTACGAGCAGTACTTC. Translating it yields CSARPMGTTTYEQYF.

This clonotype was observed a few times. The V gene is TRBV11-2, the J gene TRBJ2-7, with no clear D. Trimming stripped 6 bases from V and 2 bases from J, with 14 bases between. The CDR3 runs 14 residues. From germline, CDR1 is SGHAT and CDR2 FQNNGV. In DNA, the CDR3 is TGTGCCAGCAGGACTCGACTGGATACCTACGAGCAGTACTTC. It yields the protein CASRTRLDTYEQYF.

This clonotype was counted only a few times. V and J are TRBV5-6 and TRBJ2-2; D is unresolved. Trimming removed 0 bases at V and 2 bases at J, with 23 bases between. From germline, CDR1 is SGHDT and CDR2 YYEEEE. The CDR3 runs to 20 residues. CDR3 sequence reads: CASSLVPLGRRNINTGELFF. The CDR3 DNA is TGTGCCAGCAGCTTGGTCCCTTTGGGAAGAAGAAATATAAACACCGGGGAGCTGTTTTTT.

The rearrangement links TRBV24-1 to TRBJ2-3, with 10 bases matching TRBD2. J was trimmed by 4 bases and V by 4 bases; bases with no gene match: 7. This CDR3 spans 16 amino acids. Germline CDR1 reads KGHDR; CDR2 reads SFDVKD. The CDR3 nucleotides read TGTGCCACCAGTGAACCGAGCGGGGGGGTCGCAGATACGCAGTATTTT. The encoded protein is CATSEPSGGVADTQYF.

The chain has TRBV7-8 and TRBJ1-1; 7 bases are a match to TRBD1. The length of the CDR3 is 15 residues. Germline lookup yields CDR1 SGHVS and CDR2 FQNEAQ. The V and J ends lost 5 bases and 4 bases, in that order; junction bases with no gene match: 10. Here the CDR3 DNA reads TGTGCCAGCAGCAGTGGACAGGACAGGAGCACTGAAGCTTTCTTT. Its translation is CASSSGQDRSTEAFF. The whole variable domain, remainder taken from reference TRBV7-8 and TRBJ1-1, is GAGVSQSPRYKVAKRGQDVALRCDPISGHVSLFWYQQALGQGPEFLTYFQNEAQLDKSGLPSDRFFAERPEGSVSTLKIQRTQQEDSAVYLCASSSGQDRSTEAFFGQGTRLTVV.